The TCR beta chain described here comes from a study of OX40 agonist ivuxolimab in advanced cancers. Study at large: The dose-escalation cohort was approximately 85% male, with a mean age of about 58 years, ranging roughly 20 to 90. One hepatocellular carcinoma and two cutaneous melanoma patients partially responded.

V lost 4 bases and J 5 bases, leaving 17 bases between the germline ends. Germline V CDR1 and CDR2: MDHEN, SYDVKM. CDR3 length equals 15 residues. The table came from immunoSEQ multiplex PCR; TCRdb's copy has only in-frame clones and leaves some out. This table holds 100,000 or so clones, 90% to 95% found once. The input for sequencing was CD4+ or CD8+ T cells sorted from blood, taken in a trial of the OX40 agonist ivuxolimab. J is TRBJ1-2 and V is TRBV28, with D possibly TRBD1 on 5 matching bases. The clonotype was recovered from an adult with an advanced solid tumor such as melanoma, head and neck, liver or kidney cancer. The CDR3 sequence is CASSSNRGVWYGYTF. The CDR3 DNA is TGTGCCAGCAGTTCCAATAGGGGCGTATGGTATGGCTACACCTTC.